What follows are 21 T cell receptor beta chains derived from one specimen sequenced in a study of T cell changes during pregnancy in multiple sclerosis. The method was immunoSEQ multiplex PCR; TCRdb's version includes in-frame clones alone and lacks a portion of them. The table includes tens of thousands of clones, approximately 95% detected once. The sequencing used peripheral blood, collected in the first trimester of pregnancy. The source of these receptors is a female donor with multiple sclerosis, enrolled in a pregnancy study.

The chain combines TRBV4-3 with TRBJ2-7; TRBD1 is a possible D gene (6 bases). The CDR3 loop spans 16 amino acids. Per germline, CDR1 LGHNA and CDR2 YSLEER. V lost 0 bases to trimming and J lost 0 bases, with 12 bases between them. The CDR3, as DNA: TGCGCCAGCAGCCAAGATGCAGGGGCCCCCTCCTACGAGCAGTACTTC. This sequence encodes CASSQDAGAPSYEQYF.

The chain carries TRBV6-1 and TRBJ2-7; D might be TRBD2 (5 bases). Per the germline V gene, CDR1 is MNHNS and CDR2 is SASEGT. This CDR3 contains 13 residues. The V end was cut by 2 bases, the J end by 9 bases, with 14 bases between. In DNA form, the CDR3 reads TGTGCCAGCAGTGAAACTCCGCGGCTAGCGCAGTACTTC. The encoded protein is CASSETPRLAQYF.

This clone has more than one count but fewer than ten. The CDR3 nucleotides read TGTGCCAGCAGTTCACCATCGGCCCAGCATTTT. Protein: CASSSPSAQHF. V is TRBV6-1 and J is TRBJ1-5; D remains unclear. Germline assignment: CDR1 MNHNS and CDR2 SASEGT. The V and J ends lost 5 bases and 11 bases respectively, with 10 bases between them. CDR3 size: 11 residues.

This clone appeared once. The V gene is TRBV4-3, the J gene TRBJ1-2; possible D gene TRBD1, 6 bases. This CDR3 comprises 13 residues. Germline V gene data show CDR1 as LGHNA and CDR2 as YSLEER. Trimming removed 3 bases from V and 5 bases from J, with 10 bases in between. The CDR3 loop is CASSQTGSYGYTF. DNA of the CDR3: TGCGCCAGCAGCCAGACAGGCTCATATGGCTACACCTTC.

This chain uses TRBV27 with TRBJ1-4, with 10 nucleotides matching TRBD1. Germline CDR1 reads MNHEY; CDR2 reads SMNVEV (reference sequence). With 4 bases clipped from V and 7 bases from J, the junction kept 6 bases outside the gene matches. This CDR3 has 15 residues. The CDR3 here is CASSSGTGVREKLFF. Written as DNA, the CDR3 is TGTGCCAGCAGTTCCGGGACAGGGGTGCGTGAAAAACTGTTTTTT.

The chain employs TRBV19 and TRBJ1-2; D call uncertain. Germline CDR1 and CDR2: LNHDA and SQIVND (reference sequence). With 2 bases removed from V and 3 bases from J, the gap between germline ends came to 10 bases. This CDR3 has 14 residues. The CDR3 loop is CASSITARDYGYTF. The CDR3 bases are TGTGCCAGTAGTATAACGGCGCGGGACTATGGCTACACCTTC.

This rearrangement joins TRBV21-1 to TRBJ2-7; the table's D call, TRBD2, was not checked against the DNA. TRBV21-1 is shown as a pseudogene. The CDR3 extends over 17 amino acids. The CDR3 protein is CASSKEDTRWPGGEQYF. In nucleotides, the CDR3 is TGTGCCAGCAGCAAAGAAGATACGAGGTGGCCCGGTGGCGAGCAGTACTTC.

V usage is TRBV2 and J usage is TRBJ2-1; D is unresolved. Trimming removed 4 bases from V and 9 bases from J, with 7 bases in between. This CDR3 contains 11 residues. CDR1 and CDR2 (germline): SNHLY, FYNNEI. This chain's CDR3 is CASSGEVEQFF. The CDR3 DNA follows: TGTGCCAGCAGTGGTGAGGTTGAGCAGTTCTTC. Complete variable domain (other parts from reference TRBV2 and TRBJ2-1): EPEVTQTPSHQVTQMGQEVILRCVPISNHLYFYWYRQILGQKVEFLVSFYNNEISEKSEIFDDQFSVERPDGSNFTLKIRSTKLEDSAMYFCASSGEVEQFFGPGTRLTVL.

The J gene is TRBJ2-5, the V gene TRBV6-1; D unresolved. CDR3 size: 15 residues. Trimming took 0 bases from V and 2 from J, leaving 10 bases between them. Germline V gene data show CDR1 as MNHNS and CDR2 as SASEGT. This CDR3 is CASSEAQRIQETQYF. The CDR3 DNA reads as TGTGCCAGCAGTGAAGCGCAGAGGATACAAGAGACCCAGTACTTC.

The gene calls are TRBV29-1 and TRBJ1-2; 10 nucleotides align to TRBD1. The CDR3 spans 14 residues. Germline CDR1 SQVTM, CDR2 ANQGSEA. Trimming at V came to 4 bases and at J to 11 bases, leaving 13 bases not matched to a gene. CDR3 sequence reads: CSVVNERQGARYTF. The CDR3 DNA is TGCAGCGTTGTAAATGAAAGACAGGGGGCTCGGTACACCTTC. The full variable domain, completed using reference TRBV29-1 and TRBJ1-2, is SAVISQKPSRDICQRGTSLTIQCQVDSQVTMMFWYRQQPGQSLTLIATANQGSEATYESGFVIDKFPISRPNLTFSTLTVSNMSPEDSSIYLCSVVNERQGARYTFGSGTRLTVV.

The chain joins TRBV4-1 to TRBJ1-4; 8 bases align to TRBD1. The CDR3 covers 15 residues. V lost 4 bases to trimming and J lost 8 bases; unmatched junction nucleotides: 9. Looked up from germline, CDR1 is MGHRA and CDR2 is YSYEKL. This CDR3 reads CASSREDRAGEKLFF. CDR3 nucleotides: TGCGCCAGCAGCCGAGAGGACAGGGCGGGGGAAAAACTGTTTTTT.

The V and J genes are TRBV9 and TRBJ2-7; D is ambiguous. Trimming pared 0 bases from V and 1 base from J, leaving 8 bases between. This CDR3 has 14 residues. CDR1 and CDR2 from the germline V gene are SGDLS and YYNGEE. The CDR3 here is CASSVGLSSYEQYF. Here the CDR3 DNA reads TGTGCCAGCAGCGTAGGACTGTCGTCCTACGAGCAGTACTTC.

This chain connects TRBV9 to TRBJ2-1; perhaps TRBD2 as D (7 bases). CDR1 and CDR2 (germline): SGDLS, YYNGEE. The CDR3 consists of 15 residues. V shed 0 bases and J shed 12 bases, with 19 bases lying between them. The CDR3 region is CASSVDPEGGKGQFF. The CDR3 DNA reads as TGTGCCAGCAGCGTAGACCCCGAGGGGGGGAAAGGGCAGTTCTTC.

The chain has TRBV2 and TRBJ1-2; no clear D gene. CDR1 SNHLY and CDR2 FYNNEI come from the germline V gene. The V end was cut by 8 bases, the J end by 2 bases, with 9 bases between. The CDR3 is 12 residues long. CDR3 sequence (DNA): TGTGCCAGCGGCTCCATGAACTATGGCTACACCTTC. Translation: CASGSMNYGYTF.

This clone was found once. J is TRBJ2-7 and V is TRBV5-1; D gene unclear. V was pared by 1 base and J by 5 bases, with 10 bases between. This CDR3 is 13 amino acids long. CDR1 is SGHRS and CDR2 is YFSETQ in the germline V gene. In nucleotides, the CDR3 is TGCGCCAGCAGCTTGTATCCCGCTAACGAGCAGTACTTC. It translates to CASSLYPANEQYF. Complete variable domain (other parts from reference TRBV5-1 and TRBJ2-7): KAGVTQTPRYLIKTRGQQVTLSCSPISGHRSVSWYQQTPGQGLQFLFEYFSETQRNKGNFPGRFSGRQFSNSRSEMNVSTLELGDSALYLCASSLYPANEQYFGPGTRLTVT.

The rearrangement joins TRBV19 to TRBJ1-3; D is perhaps TRBD1 (5 bases). CDR1 and CDR2 (germline): LNHDA, SQIVND (reference sequence). This CDR3 comprises 13 residues. With 8 bases removed from V and 3 bases from J, the gap between germline ends came to 11 bases. CDR3 region: CASCGTYGNTIYF. In nucleotides, the CDR3 is TGTGCCAGTTGCGGGACTTATGGAAACACCATATATTTT. Complete variable domain (other parts from reference TRBV19 and TRBJ1-3): DGGITQSPKYLFRKEGQNVTLSCEQNLNHDAMYWYRQDPGQGLRLIYYSQIVNDFQKGDIAEGYSVSREKKESFPLTVTSAQKNPTAFYLCASCGTYGNTIYFGEGSWLTVV.

The CDR3 coding sequence is TGTGCCAGCAGCTCAAGCCCCTCCGGGACAGCGCCCTACGAGCAGTACTTC. It specifies CASSSSPSGTAPYEQYF. The chain employs TRBV11-1 and TRBJ2-7; 7 nucleotides agree with TRBD1. V lost 4 bases and J lost 2; bases outside the gene matches: 14. The CDR3 spans 17 residues. The germline V gene encodes CDR1 SGHAT and CDR2 FQDESV (reference sequence). The full variable domain, its missing parts supplied by reference TRBV11-1 and TRBJ2-7, is EAEVAQSPRYKITEKSQAVAFWCDPISGHATLYWYRQILGQGPELLVQFQDESVVDDSQLPKDRFSAERLKGVDSTLKIQPAELGDSAMYLCASSSSPSGTAPYEQYFGPGTRLTVT.

The V and J genes are TRBV25-1 and TRBJ2-5; D is possibly TRBD1 (5 bases). Trimming stripped 5 bases from V and 4 bases from J, with 11 bases between. The CDR3 has 13 amino acids. Per germline, CDR1 MGHDK and CDR2 SYGVNS. For the CDR3, the DNA is TGTGCCAGCAGTCGACAGACCGGAGAGACCCAGTACTTC. Protein product: CASSRQTGETQYF. Together with reference TRBV25-1 and TRBJ2-5, the CDR3 gives the full variable domain: EADIYQTPRYLVIGTGKKITLECSQTMGHDKMYWYQQDPGMELHLIHYSYGVNSTEKGDLSSESTVSRIRTEHFPLTLESARPSHTSQYLCASSRQTGETQYFGPGTRLLVL.

V and J are TRBV7-9 and TRBJ2-5; 7 nucleotides align to TRBD1. The germline gives CDR1 SEHNR, CDR2 FQNEAQ (reference sequence). The junction had 9 bases not matched to a gene; V was cut back by 4 bases and J by 4 bases. This CDR3 comprises 15 residues. CDR3 region: CASSSGQRRGETQYF. The CDR3 nucleotides read TGTGCCAGCAGCTCGGGACAGCGACGGGGAGAGACCCAGTACTTC.

The CDR3 here is CATLEDRGRNEQYF. The CDR3 coding sequence is TGTGCCACTCTTGAGGACAGGGGGAGAAACGAGCAGTACTTC. The rearrangement joins TRBV6-1 to TRBJ2-7; 10 bases are a match to TRBD1. CDR1 is MNHNS, CDR2 SASEGT, per germline. The length of the CDR3 is 14 residues. The junction had 11 bases not matched to a gene; V was cut back by 10 bases and J by 5 bases.

The chain links TRBV29-1 to TRBJ2-7; 9 positions match TRBD1. V gave up 6 bases and J gave up 2 bases; unmatched junction bases: 8. Germline V gives CDR1 SQVTM, CDR2 ANQGSEA. This CDR3 spans 14 amino acids. Here the CDR3 reads CSVNPGQGAYEQYF. The CDR3 coding sequence is TGCAGCGTGAACCCGGGACAGGGAGCCTACGAGCAGTACTTC.